This T cell receptor beta chain was recorded in a study of cytomegalovirus exposure and HLA in healthy donors. Study findings and constraints: Later analysis showed TCR association rates varying by HLA locus, highest for DRB1 and lowest for HLA-C.

The germline V gene encodes CDR1 SGDLS and CDR2 YYNGEE. This CDR3 spans 18 amino acids. This PCR relied on a set of 60 Vbeta primers and 13 Jbeta primers. Clones were read by immunoSEQ multiplex PCR, and TCRdb kept only the in-frame ones, dropping some. The sample lists 120,000 to 150,000 clones, around 75% occurring once. This clone was found once. Its antigen is undetermined. One junction end does not reproduce the germline sequence, and a read error may be involved. Unrecorded immune exposure was likely among donors, who were nominally healthy when sampled. The specimen sequenced was PBMCs. This receptor was obtained from a female donor in good health and CMV-seronegative. The rearrangement uses TRBV9 and TRBJ2-3, with 9 bases matching TRBD1. CDR3 in DNA: TGTGCCAGCAGCGTAGTCCCGACAGGGGGTTCGAGCACAGATACGCAATATTTT. Translating gives CASSVVPTGGSSTDTQYF.